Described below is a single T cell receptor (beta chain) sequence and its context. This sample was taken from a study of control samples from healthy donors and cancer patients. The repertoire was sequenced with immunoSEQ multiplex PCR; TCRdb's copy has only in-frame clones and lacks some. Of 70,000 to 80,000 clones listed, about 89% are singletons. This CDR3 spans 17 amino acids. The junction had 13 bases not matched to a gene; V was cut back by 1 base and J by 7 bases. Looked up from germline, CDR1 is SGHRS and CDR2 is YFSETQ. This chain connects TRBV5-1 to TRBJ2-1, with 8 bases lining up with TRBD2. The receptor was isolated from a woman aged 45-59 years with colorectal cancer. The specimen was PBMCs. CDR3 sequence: CASSLNRAGGILNEQFF. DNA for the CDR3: TGCGCCAGCAGCTTGAATAGGGCGGGGGGAATCCTAAATGAGCAGTTCTTC.